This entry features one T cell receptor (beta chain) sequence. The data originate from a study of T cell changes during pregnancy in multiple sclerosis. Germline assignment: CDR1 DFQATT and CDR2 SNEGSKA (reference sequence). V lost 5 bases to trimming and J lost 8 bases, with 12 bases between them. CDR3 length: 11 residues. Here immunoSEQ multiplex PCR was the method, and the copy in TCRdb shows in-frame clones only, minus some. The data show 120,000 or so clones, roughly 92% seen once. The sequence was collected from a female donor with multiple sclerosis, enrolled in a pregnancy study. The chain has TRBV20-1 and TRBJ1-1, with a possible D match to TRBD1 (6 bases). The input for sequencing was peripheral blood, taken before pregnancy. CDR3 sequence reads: CSALVGTEAFF. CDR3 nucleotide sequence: TGCAGTGCTTTAGTTGGGACAGAAGCTTTCTTT.